The TCR beta chain under discussion was sequenced for a study of T cells after yellow fever vaccination. General observations from the study: Across the CD4 and CD8 compartments, a small share of clonotypes was present in both. Peaking on day 5 versus 15, the secondary response was faster but weaker.

TCRdb fed the 5' RACE reads into MiXCR, producing one record per CDR3 protein. The profile shows some 290,000 distinct CDR3 sequences, around 10% of them singletons. With respect to this clonotype: Antigen specificity is unknown.

V was pared by 5 bases and J by 0 bases, with 9 bases between. The CDR3 is 13 residues long. Germline values: CDR1 SGHRS, CDR2 YFSETQ. The chain has TRBV5-1 and TRBJ2-7; no clear D. The sequence was collected from a man younger than 35 who received the YFV17D yellow fever vaccine. The sample here was CD4+ T cells sorted from PBMCs, taken 45 days after the yellow fever booster vaccination. DNA for the CDR3: TGCGCCAGCAGACGGGCCCCCTCCTACGAGCAGTACTTC. This sequence encodes CASRRAPSYEQYF.